This TCR beta chain is from a study of beta chain features in type 1 diabetes. Expressed TCRB transcripts were sequenced because the entire RNA isolate underwent reverse transcription. Around 4 million reads per sample were averaged for naive, central memory and regulatory samples. Using immunoSEQ multiplex PCR, the repertoire was profiled, and TCRdb retains in-frame clones only, with some absent. The sample carries around 120,000 clones, roughly 17% recorded once. General observations from the study: Moderate but significant shortening of TCRB CDR3s was recorded in all four CD4+ subsets from Type 1 diabetes patients. In patients and controls equally, PCR might favor templates that are shorter.

Sorted populations were all over 95% pure. Comments on this clone: Antigen unknown.

The clonotype comes from a man younger than 35 with type 1 diabetes. Input material: central memory CD4+ T cells from blood.

Here the CDR3 DNA reads TGTGCCAGCAGCTTGATGGGCACAGATACGCAGTATTTT. It yields the protein CASSLMGTDTQYF. J is TRBJ2-3 and V is TRBV5-6; D uncertain. Trimming took 1 base from V and 1 from J, leaving 4 bases between them. Looked up from germline, CDR1 is SGHDT and CDR2 is YYEEEE. The CDR3 loop spans 13 amino acids.